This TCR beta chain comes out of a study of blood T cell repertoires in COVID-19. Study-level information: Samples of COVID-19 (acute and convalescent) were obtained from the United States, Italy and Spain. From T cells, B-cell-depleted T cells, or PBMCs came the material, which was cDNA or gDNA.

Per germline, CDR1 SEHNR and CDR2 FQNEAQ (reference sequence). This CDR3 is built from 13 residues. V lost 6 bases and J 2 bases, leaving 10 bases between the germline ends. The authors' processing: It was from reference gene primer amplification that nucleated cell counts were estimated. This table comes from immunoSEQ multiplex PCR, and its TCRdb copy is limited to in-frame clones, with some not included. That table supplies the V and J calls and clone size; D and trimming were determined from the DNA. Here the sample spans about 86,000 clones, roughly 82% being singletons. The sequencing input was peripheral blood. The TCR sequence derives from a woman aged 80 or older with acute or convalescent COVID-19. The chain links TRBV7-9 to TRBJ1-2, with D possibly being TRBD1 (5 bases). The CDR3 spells CASSRDSNYGYTF. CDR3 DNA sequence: TGTGCCAGCAGTCGCGACAGCAACTATGGCTACACCTTC.